These T cell receptor beta chains were read from a single sample in a study of cytomegalovirus exposure and HLA in healthy donors. Produced via immunoSEQ multiplex PCR; TCRdb's table is partial and in-frame only. The table records about 170,000 clones, roughly 89% of them present only once. Sequencing was carried out using PBMCs. All receptors derive from a woman aged 18-29 years in good health and CMV-seropositive. Both conserved end residues are part of each CDR3. The D gene is left open where the match is weak. Clone size is not always given. Where it is, it says once, few, many or a class for expanded clones.

TRBJ2-7,NA,TRBD1,14,TRBV7-9,CASSPGTGIYEQYF,TGTGCCAGCAGCCCCGGGACAGGGATCTACGAGCAGTACTTC
TRBJ1-2,NA,NA,15,TRBV19,CASSILEEWAYGYTF,TGTGCCAGTAGTATATTGGAGGAGTGGGCCTATGGCTACACCTTC
TRBJ2-1,NA,TRBD2,15,TRBV27,CASSLSGGYYNEQFF,TGTGCCAGCAGTTTATCGGGAGGGTACTACAATGAGCAGTTCTTC
TRBJ1-2,NA,TRBD1,12,TRBV6-1,CASILTGDGYTF,TGTGCCAGCATCCTGACAGGGGATGGCTACACCTTC
TRBJ2-7,NA,NA,12,TRBV19,CASSPGYYEQYF,TGTGCCAGTAGTCCAGGCTACTACGAGCAGTACTTC
TRBJ1-2,NA,NA,12,TRBV2,CASTDSLYGYTF,TGTGCCAGCACCGACAGCCTCTATGGCTACACCTTC
TRBJ2-2,NA,TRBD1,16,TRBV7-2,CASSLYGTANTGELFF,TGTGCCAGCAGCCTCTACGGGACAGCGAACACCGGGGAGCTGTTTTTT
TRBJ2-2,NA,TRBD2,17,TRBV10-1,CASLGLAGGPSTGELFF,TGCGCCAGCCTCGGACTAGCGGGAGGGCCGTCCACCGGGGAGCTGTTTTTT
TRBJ1-2,NA,NA,13,TRBV19,CASSKGHNYGYTF,TGTGCCAGTAGTAAGGGACATAACTATGGCTACACCTTC
TRBJ2-7,NA,TRBD2,12,TRBV7-9,CAIGGRRSEQYF,TGTGCCATCGGGGGGAGGAGGTCAGAGCAGTACTTC
TRBJ2-1,NA,TRBD2,15,TRBV6-5,CASALNRRESNEQFF,TGTGCCAGCGCGCTCAACAGGCGGGAGAGCAATGAGCAGTTCTTC
TRBJ2-1,once,TRBD2,16,TRBV4-2,CASSQQSLAGNNEQFF,TGTGCCAGCAGCCAGCAAAGCCTAGCGGGAAACAATGAGCAGTTCTTC
TRBJ2-7,NA,TRBD2,17,TRBV11-1,CASSSPLLGLAGREQYF,TGTGCCAGCAGCTCGCCCCTCCTGGGACTAGCGGGAAGGGAGCAGTACTTC
TRBJ1-1,NA,TRBD1,16,TRBV18,CASSRDTGTGSSEAFF,TGTGCCAGCTCTCGGGATACCGGGACAGGGTCTTCTGAAGCTTTCTTT
TRBJ1-2,NA,NA,15,TRBV7-8,CASSPGGAGAYGYTF,TGTGCCAGCAGCCCGGGGGGGGCGGGAGCCTATGGCTACACCTTC
TRBJ2-7,NA,TRBD2,15,TRBV29-1,CSVDGASGGSYEQYF,TGCAGCGTTGATGGGGCTAGCGGGGGCTCCTACGAGCAGTACTTC
TRBJ2-2,NA,NA,16,TRBV9,CASSVDPGLNTGELFF,TGTGCCAGCAGCGTAGACCCAGGCCTGAACACCGGGGAGCTGTTTTTT
TRBJ2-4,NA,TRBD1,14,TRBV30,CAWSATGDENIQYF,TGTGCCTGGAGTGCTACAGGGGATGAAAACATTCAGTACTTC
TRBJ1-1,NA,NA,15,TRBV5-1,CASSRAGGENTEAFF,TGCGCCAGCTCGCGGGCCGGGGGTGAGAACACTGAAGCTTTCTTT
TRBJ2-7,NA,TRBD2,15,TRBV5-4,CASRDLAGPAYEQYF,TGTGCCAGCAGAGACCTAGCGGGACCCGCCTACGAGCAGTACTTC
TRBJ2-4,NA,TRBD2,18,TRBV27,CASSQGSPGLGIAGIQYF,TGTGCCAGCAGTCAGGGCAGTCCGGGACTAGGAATTGCGGGCATTCAGTACTTC
TRBJ2-7,NA,NA,12,TRBV21-1,CASSKASGRLYF,TGTGCCAGCAGCAAAGCGAGCGGGAGGCTGTACTTC
TRBJ2-5,NA,NA,13,TRBV2,CASSDLAPETQYF,TGTGCCAGCAGTGATCTAGCCCCGGAGACCCAGTACTTC
TRBJ1-2,NA,TRBD1,15,TRBV2,CASSPFTGGARGYTF,TGTGCCAGCTCACCGTTTACAGGGGGCGCACGGGGCTACACCTTC
TRBJ2-1,NA,TRBD2,15,TRBV5-1,CASSLGSGGFNEQFF,TGCGCCAGCAGCTTGGGGTCGGGAGGGTTCAATGAGCAGTTCTTC
TRBJ1-2,NA,NA,11,TRBV7-9,CASSFQDGYTF,TGTGCCAGCAGCTTCCAGGATGGCTACACCTTC
TRBJ1-1,NA,NA,15,TRBV7-2,CASSLRVAGNTEAFF,TGTGCCAGCAGCTTACGGGTGGCGGGGAACACTGAAGCTTTCTTT
TRBJ2-5,NA,NA,17,TRBV9,CASSVAPAISGQETQYF,TGTGCCAGCAGCGTAGCCCCCGCCATAAGCGGTCAAGAGACCCAGTACTTC
TRBJ1-2,NA,NA,14,TRBV7-9,CASSQPGTNYGYTF,TGTGCCAGCAGCCAACCGGGGACTAACTATGGCTACACCTTC
TRBJ2-7,NA,NA,12,TRBV25-1,CASMGFSYEQYF,TGTGCCAGCATGGGCTTTTCCTACGAGCAGTACTTC
TRBJ2-5,NA,NA,15,TRBV18,CASSPPGGGYETQYF,TGTGCCAGCTCCCCCCCGGGAGGGGGCTATGAGACCCAGTACTTC
TRBJ2-3,NA,NA,14,TRBV19,CASSRDTRTDTQYF,TGTGCCAGTAGCCGAGACACACGCACAGATACGCAGTATTTT
TRBJ2-3,NA,TRBD2,16,TRBV11-2,CASSSVGEGLTDTQYF,TGTGCCAGCAGCTCCGTAGGGGAGGGTCTCACAGATACGCAGTATTTT
TRBJ2-7,NA,NA,18,TRBV10-3,CAISESGTGLTLPYEQYF,TGTGCCATCAGTGAGTCGGGAACAGGCCTAACGTTACCCTACGAGCAGTACTTC
TRBJ1-5,NA,TRBD1,17,TRBV19,CASSITGTGSNNQPQHF,TGTGCCAGTAGTATTACCGGGACAGGGTCTAACAATCAGCCCCAGCATTTT
TRBJ2-2,NA,NA,15,TRBV27,CASSFSTANTGELFF,TGTGCCAGCAGTTTTAGTACAGCGAACACCGGGGAGCTGTTTTTT
TRBJ2-7,NA,NA,15,TRBV6-5,CASSSLADFSYEQYF,TGTGCCAGCAGTTCCTTAGCGGACTTCTCCTACGAGCAGTACTTC
TRBJ2-5,NA,TRBD1,18,TRBV18,CASSPVVRGTAMGETQYF,TGTGCCAGCTCACCAGTCGTCCGAGGGACAGCCATGGGAGAGACCCAGTACTTC
TRBJ1-2,NA,NA,12,TRBV5-1,CASSLARDGYTF,TGCGCCAGCAGCTTGGCCAGGGATGGCTACACCTTC
TRBJ2-5,NA,NA,12,TRBV7-2,CASSINQETQYF,TGTGCCAGCAGCATAAACCAAGAGACCCAGTACTTC
TRBJ1-2,NA,TRBD1,19,TRBV7-9,CASSPLLGQGEHFNYGYTF,TGTGCCAGCAGCCCACTACTAGGACAGGGGGAACATTTTAACTATGGCTACACCTTC
TRBJ1-2,NA,TRBD1,16,TRBV7-8,CASSLNSGTGVSGYTF,TGTGCCAGCAGCTTGAACTCCGGGACAGGGGTTTCTGGCTACACCTTC
TRBJ2-7,NA,NA,13,TRBV6-1,CASSELANYEQYF,TGTGCCAGCAGTGAACTAGCTAACTACGAGCAGTACTTC
TRBJ2-7,NA,NA,13,TRBV9,CASSLRPAGEQYF,TGTGCCAGCTCCTTGAGACCGGCGGGCGAGCAGTACTTC
TRBJ2-7,NA,NA,13,TRBV12-5,CASGRHSSYEQYF,TGTGCTAGTGGTCGACACAGCTCCTACGAGCAGTACTTC
TRBJ2-3,NA,NA,13,TRBV27,CASSPVNSDTQYF,TGTGCCAGCAGCCCCGTTAACTCAGATACGCAGTATTTT
TRBJ2-7,NA,NA,14,TRBV5-1,CASSLTGDSYEQYF,TGCGCCAGCAGCTTAACGGGGGACTCCTACGAGCAGTACTTC
TRBJ2-7,NA,NA,13,TRBV13,CASSLDGSYEQYF,TGTGCCAGCAGCTTAGACGGCTCCTACGAGCAGTACTTC
TRBJ1-1,NA,NA,15,TRBV6-1,CASSVGPQGNTEAFF,TGTGCCAGCAGTGTCGGACCACAGGGGAACACTGAAGCTTTCTTT
TRBJ2-5,NA,NA,11,TRBV20-1,CSAATGKAQYF,TGCAGTGCAGCGACGGGAAAGGCCCAGTACTTC
TRBJ1-5,NA,NA,15,TRBV7-2,CASSPQTRPDQPQHF,TGTGCCAGCAGCCCGCAGACTCGACCCGATCAGCCCCAGCATTTT